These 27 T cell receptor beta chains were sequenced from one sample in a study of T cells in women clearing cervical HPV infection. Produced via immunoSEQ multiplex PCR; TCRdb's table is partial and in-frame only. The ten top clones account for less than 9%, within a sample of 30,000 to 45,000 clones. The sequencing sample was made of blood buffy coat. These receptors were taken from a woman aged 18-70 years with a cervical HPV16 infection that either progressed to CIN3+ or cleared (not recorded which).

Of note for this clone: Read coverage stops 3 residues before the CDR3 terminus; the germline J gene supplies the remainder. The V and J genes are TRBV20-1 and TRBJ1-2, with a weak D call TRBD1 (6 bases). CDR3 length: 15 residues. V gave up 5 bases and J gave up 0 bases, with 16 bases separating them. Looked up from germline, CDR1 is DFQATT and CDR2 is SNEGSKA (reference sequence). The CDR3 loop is CSAQGGFEANYGYTF. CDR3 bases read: TGCAGTGCTCAAGGGGGATTCGAGGCTAACTATGGC.

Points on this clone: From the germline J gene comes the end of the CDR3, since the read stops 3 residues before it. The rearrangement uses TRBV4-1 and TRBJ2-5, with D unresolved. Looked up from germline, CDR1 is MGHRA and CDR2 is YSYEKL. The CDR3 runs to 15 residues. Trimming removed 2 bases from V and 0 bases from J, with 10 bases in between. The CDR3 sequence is CASSQPHGYQETQYF. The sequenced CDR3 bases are TGCGCCAGCAGCCAACCACATGGTTACCAAGAGACC.

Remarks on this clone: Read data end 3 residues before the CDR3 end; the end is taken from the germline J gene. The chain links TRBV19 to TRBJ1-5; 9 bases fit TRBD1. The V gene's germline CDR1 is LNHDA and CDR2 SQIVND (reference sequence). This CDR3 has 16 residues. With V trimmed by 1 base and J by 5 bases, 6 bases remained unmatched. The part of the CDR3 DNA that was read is TGTGCCAGTAGTATAGTTTTAGGGACAGGGTATCAGCCC. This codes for CASSIVLGTGYQP. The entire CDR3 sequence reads CASSIVLGTGYQPQHF.

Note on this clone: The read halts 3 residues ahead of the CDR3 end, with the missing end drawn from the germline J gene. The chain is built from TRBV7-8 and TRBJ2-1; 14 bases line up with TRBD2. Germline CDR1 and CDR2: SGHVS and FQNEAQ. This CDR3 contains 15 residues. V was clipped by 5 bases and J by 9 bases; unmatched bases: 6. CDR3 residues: CASSPWTSGGFEQFF. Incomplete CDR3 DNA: TGTGCCAGCAGCCCGTGGACTAGCGGGGGGTTTGAG.

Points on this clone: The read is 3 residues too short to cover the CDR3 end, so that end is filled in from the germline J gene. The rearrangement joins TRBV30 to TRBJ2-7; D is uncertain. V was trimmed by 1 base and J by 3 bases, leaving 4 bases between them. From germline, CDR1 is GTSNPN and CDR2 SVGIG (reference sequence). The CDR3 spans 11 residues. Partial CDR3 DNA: TGTGCCTGGAGTGATTACTACGAG. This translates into CAWSDYYE. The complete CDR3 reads CAWSDYYEQYF.

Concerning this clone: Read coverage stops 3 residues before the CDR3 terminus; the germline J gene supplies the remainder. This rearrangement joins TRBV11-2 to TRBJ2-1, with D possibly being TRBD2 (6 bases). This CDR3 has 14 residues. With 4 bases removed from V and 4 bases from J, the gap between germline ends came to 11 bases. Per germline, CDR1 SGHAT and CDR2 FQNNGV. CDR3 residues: CASSSDYQYNEQFF. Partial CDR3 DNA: TGTGCCAGCAGCTCGGACTACCAATACAATGAG.

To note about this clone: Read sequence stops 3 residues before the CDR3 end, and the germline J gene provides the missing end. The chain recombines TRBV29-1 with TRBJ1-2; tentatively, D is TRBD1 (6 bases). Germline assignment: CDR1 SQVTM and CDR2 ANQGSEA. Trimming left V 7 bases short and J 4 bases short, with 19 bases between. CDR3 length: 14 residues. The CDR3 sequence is CSAISGEWVYGYTF. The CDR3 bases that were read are TGCAGCGCGATCTCAGGGGAGTGGGTCTATGGC.

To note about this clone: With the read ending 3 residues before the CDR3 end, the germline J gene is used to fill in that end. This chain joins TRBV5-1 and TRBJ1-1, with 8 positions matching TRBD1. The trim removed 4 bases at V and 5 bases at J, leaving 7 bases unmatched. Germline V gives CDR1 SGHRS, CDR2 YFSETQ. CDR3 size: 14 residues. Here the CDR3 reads CASSAGQVITEAFF. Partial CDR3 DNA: TGCGCCAGCAGCGCGGGACAGGTGATTACTGAA.

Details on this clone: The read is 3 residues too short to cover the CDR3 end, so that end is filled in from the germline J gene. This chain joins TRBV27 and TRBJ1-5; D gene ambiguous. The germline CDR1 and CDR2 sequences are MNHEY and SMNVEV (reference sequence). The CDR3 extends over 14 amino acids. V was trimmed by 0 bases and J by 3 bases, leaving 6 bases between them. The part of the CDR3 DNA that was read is TGTGCCAGCAGTTTATCCGGGTTCAATCAGCCC. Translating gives CASSLSGFNQP. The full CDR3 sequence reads CASSLSGFNQPQHF.

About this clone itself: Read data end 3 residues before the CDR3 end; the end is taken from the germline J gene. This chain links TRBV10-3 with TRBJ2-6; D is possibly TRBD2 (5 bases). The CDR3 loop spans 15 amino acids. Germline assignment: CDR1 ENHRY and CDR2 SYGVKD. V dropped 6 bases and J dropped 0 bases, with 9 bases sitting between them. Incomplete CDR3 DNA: TGTGCCATCAGCCCCGGGGTCTCTGGGGCCAACGTC. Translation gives CAISPGVSGANV. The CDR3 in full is CAISPGVSGANVLTF.

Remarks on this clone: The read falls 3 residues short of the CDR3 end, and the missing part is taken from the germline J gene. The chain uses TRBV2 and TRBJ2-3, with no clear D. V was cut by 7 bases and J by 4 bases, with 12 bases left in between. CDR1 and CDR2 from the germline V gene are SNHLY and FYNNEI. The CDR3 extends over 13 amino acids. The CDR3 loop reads CASTREKADTQYF. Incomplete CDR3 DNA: TGTGCCAGCACCAGAGAAAAGGCAGATACG.

CDR3 DNA (partial): TGCGCCAGCAGCGGGGACAGCTCCTATAATTCACCG. It encodes CASSGDSSYNSP. The CDR3 in full is CASSGDSSYNSPLFF. The chain is built from TRBV5-1 and TRBJ2-2; 7 nucleotides line up with TRBD1. The read gets to within 3 residues of the CDR3 end, and the germline J gene fills in the rest. Germline V lookup: CDR1 SGHRS, CDR2 YFSETQ. CDR3 size: 15 residues.

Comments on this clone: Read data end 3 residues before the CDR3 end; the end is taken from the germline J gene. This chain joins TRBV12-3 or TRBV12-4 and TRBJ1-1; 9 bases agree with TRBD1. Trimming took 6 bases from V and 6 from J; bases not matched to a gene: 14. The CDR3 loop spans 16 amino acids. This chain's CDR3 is CASSRRQGQGKPEAFF. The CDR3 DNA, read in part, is TGTGCCAGCAGCCGCCGCCAGGGACAGGGAAAACCTGAA.

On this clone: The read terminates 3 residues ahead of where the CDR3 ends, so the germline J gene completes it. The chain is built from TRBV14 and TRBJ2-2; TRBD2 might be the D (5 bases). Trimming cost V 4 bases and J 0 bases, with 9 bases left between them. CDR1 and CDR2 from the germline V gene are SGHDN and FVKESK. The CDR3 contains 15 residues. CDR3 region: CASSRWRANTGELFF. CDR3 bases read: TGTGCCAGCAGCCGGTGGCGGGCGAACACCGGGGAG.

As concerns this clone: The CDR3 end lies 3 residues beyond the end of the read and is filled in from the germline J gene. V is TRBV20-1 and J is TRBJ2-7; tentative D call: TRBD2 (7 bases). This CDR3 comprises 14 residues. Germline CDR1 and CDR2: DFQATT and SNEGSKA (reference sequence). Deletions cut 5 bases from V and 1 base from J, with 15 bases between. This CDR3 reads CSASGGASSYEQYF. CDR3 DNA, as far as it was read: TGCAGTGCTTCGGGGGGCGCTTCATCCTACGAG.

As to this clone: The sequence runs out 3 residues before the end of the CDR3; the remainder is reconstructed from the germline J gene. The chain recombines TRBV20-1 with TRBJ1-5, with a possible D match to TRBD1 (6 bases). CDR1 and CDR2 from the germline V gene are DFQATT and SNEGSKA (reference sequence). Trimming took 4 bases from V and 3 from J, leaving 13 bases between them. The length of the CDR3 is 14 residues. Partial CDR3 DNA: TGCAGTGCTAAAACAGGGTTGAACAATCAGCCC. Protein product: CSAKTGLNNQP. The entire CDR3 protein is CSAKTGLNNQPQHF.

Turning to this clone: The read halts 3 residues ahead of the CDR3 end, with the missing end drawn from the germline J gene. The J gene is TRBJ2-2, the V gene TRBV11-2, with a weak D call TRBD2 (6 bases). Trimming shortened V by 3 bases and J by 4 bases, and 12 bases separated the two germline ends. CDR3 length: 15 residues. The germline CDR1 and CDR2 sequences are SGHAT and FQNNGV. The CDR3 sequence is CASSFRDSFTGELFF. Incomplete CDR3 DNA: TGTGCCAGCAGCTTCCGGGACTCCTTCACCGGGGAG.

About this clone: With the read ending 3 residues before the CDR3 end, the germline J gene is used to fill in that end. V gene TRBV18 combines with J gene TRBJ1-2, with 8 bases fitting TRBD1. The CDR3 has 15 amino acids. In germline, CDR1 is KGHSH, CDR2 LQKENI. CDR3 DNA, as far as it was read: TGTGCCAGCTCACCATCTTCCGACAGGGGAGCCGAC. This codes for CASSPSSDRGAD. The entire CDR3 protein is CASSPSSDRGADYTF.

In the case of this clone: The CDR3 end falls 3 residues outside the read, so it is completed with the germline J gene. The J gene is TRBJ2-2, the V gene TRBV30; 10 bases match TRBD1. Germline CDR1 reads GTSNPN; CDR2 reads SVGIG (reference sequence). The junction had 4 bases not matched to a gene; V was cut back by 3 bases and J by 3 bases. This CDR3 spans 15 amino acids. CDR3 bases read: TGTGCCTGGAGCAGAGGGACAGGGGACACCGGGGAG. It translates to CAWSRGTGDTGE. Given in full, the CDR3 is CAWSRGTGDTGELFF.

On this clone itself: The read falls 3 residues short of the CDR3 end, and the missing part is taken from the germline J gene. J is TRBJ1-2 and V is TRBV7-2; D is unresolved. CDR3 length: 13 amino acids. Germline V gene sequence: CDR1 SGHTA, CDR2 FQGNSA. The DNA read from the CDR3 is TGTGCCAGCAGCTTTGGCTCACACGATGAC. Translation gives CASSFGSHDD. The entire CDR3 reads CASSFGSHDDYTF. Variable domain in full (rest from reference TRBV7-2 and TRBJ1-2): GAGVSQSPSNKVTEKGKDVELRCDPISGHTALYWYRQSLGQGLEFLIYFQGNSAPDKSGLPSDRFSAERTGGSVSTLTIQRTQQEDSAVYLCASSFGSHDDYTFGSGTRLTVV.

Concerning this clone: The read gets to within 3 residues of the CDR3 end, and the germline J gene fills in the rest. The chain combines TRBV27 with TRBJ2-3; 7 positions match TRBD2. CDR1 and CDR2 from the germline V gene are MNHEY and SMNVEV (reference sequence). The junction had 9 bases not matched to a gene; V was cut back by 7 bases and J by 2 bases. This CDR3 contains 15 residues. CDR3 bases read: TGTGCCAGCATGTTTGTGGGGGGGAACACAGATACG. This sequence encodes CASMFVGGNTDT. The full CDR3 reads CASMFVGGNTDTQYF.

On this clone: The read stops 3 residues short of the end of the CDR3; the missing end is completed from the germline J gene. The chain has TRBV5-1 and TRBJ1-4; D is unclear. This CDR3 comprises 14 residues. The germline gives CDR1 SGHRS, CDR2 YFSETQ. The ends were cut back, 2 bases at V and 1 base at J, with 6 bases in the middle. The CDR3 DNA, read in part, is TGCGCCAGCAGCTTCGGTGGAACTAATGAAAAA. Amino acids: CASSFGGTNEK. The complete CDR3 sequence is CASSFGGTNEKLFF.

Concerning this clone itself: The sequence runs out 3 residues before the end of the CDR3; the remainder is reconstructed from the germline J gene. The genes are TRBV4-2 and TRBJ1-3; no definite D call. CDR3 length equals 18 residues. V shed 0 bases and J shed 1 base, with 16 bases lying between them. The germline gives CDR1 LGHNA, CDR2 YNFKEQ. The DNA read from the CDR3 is TGTGCCAGCAGCCAAGAACCAACCTACCCGAAATCTGGAAACACC. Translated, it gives CASSQEPTYPKSGNT. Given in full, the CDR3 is CASSQEPTYPKSGNTIYF.

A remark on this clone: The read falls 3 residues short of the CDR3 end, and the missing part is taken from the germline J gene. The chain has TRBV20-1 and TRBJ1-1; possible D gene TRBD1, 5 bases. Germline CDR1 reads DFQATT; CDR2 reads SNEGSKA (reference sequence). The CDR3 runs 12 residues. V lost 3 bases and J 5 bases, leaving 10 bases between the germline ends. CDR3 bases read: TGCAGTGCTAGGCGGGGGAGGACTGAA. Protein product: CSARRGRTE. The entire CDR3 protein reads CSARRGRTEAFF.

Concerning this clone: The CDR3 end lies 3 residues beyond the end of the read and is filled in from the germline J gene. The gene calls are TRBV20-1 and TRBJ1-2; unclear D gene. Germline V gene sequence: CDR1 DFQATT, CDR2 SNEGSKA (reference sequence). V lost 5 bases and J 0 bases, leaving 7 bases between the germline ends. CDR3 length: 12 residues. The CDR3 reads CSAHTPNYGYTF. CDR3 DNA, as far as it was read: TGCAGTGCTCACACCCCTAACTATGGC.

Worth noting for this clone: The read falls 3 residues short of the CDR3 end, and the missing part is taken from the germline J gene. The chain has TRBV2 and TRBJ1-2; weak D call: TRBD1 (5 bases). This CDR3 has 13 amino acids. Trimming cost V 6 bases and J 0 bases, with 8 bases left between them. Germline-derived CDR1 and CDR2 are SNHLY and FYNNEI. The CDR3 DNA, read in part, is TGTGCCAGCAGAGGGGCGGCTAACTATGGC. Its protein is CASRGAANYG. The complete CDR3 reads CASRGAANYGYTF. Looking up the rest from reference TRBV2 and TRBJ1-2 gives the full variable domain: EPEVTQTPSHQVTQMGQEVILRCVPISNHLYFYWYRQILGQKVEFLVSFYNNEISEKSEIFDDQFSVERPDGSNFTLKIRSTKLEDSAMYFCASRGAANYGYTFGSGTRLTVV.

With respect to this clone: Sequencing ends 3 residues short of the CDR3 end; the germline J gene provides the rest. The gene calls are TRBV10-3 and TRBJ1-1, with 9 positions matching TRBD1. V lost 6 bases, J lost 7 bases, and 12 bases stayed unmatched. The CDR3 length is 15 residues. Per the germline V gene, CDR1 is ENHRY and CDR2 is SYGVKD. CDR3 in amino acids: CAISSSRDRADEAFF. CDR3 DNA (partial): TGTGCCATCAGCTCGTCCCGGGACAGGGCAGATGAA.